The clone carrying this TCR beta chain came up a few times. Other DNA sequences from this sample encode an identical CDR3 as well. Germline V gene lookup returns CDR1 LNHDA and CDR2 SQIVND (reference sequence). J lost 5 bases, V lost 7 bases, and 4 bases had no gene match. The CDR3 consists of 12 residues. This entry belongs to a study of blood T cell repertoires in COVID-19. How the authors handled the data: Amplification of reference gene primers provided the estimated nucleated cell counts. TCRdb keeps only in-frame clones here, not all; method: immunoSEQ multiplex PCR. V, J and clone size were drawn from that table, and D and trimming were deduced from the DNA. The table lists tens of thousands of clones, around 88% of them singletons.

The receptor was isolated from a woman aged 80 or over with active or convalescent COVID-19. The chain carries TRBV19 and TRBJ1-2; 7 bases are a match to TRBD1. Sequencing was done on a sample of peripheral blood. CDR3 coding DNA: TGTGCCAGTATAGGCAGGGGGTATGGCTACACCTTC. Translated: CASIGRGYGYTF.